The clone carrying this TCR beta chain was recorded only once. This sample is drawn from a study of blood T cell repertoires in COVID-19. Study-level information: Researchers got acute and convalescent COVID-19 samples from the United States, Italy and Spain. PBMCs, B-cell-depleted T cells, or T cells provided the cDNA or gDNA that made up the material.

Seattle participants joined during active infection and were tracked over time. Per the original data handling: For nucleated cells, counts were estimated from reference gene primer amplification. Measured with immunoSEQ multiplex PCR; TCRdb has only the in-frame clones, and not every one. The DNA was the basis for D and trimming; V, J and clone size are from that table. This table has roughly 120,000 clones, around nine tenths appearing once. The CDR3 is 14 amino acids. Looked up from germline, CDR1 is ENHRY and CDR2 is SYGVKD. The germline V and J ends were trimmed by 6 bases and 4 bases, with 15 bases remaining between them.

V is TRBV10-3 and J is TRBJ2-5, with D perhaps TRBD1 (5 bases). Sample: peripheral blood. The TCR comes from a man in his fifties or sixties with COVID-19, enrolled during active disease. The CDR3: CAIRSIGAVETQYF. The CDR3 DNA follows: TGTGCCATCAGAAGCATTGGGGCGGTAGAGACCCAGTACTTC.